The TCR beta chain under discussion was sequenced for a study of T cell responses to AZD1222 COVID-19 vaccine. The study, taken as a whole, reports: Donors, mostly white British, included more females; clonal diversity was possibly underestimated.

Germline CDR1 and CDR2: SGDLS and YYNGEE. The CDR3 length is 14 residues. V gave up 4 bases and J gave up 0 bases, with 11 bases separating them. Assay used: immunoSEQ multiplex PCR; TCRdb lists only in-frame clones, some missing. This table holds 140,000 to 150,000 clones, about 93% found once. Remarks on this clone: Antigen unknown.

The chain uses TRBV9 and TRBJ2-7; D remains unclear. The sample here was peripheral blood, taken on day 0 of AZD1222 vaccination. This TCR came from an adult in good health. The CDR3 nucleotides are TGTGCCAGCAGCCCTACGACGGGCTCCTACGAGCAGTACTTC. As protein: CASSPTTGSYEQYF.